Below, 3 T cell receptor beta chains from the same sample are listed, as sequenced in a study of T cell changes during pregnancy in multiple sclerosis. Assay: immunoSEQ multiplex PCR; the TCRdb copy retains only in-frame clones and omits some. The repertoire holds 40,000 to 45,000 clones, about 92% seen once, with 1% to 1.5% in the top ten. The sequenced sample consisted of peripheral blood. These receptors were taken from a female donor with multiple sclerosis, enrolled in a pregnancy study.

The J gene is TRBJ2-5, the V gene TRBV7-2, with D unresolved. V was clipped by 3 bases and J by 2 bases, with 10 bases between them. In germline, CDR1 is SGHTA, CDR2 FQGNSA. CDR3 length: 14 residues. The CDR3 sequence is CASSFRPGQETQYF. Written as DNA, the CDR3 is TGTGCCAGCAGCTTTCGCCCCGGGCAAGAGACCCAGTACTTC. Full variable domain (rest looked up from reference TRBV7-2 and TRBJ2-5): GAGVSQSPSNKVTEKGKDVELRCDPISGHTALYWYRQSLGQGLEFLIYFQGNSAPDKSGLPSDRFSAERTGGSVSTLTIQRTQQEDSAVYLCASSFRPGQETQYFGPGTRLLVL.

CDR3: CASSSNRAETQYF. The CDR3 region has the DNA TGTGCCAGCAGCTCCAACAGGGCAGAGACCCAGTACTTC. The chain links TRBV11-3 to TRBJ2-5; possible D gene TRBD1, 6 bases. Germline CDR1 is SGHNT and CDR2 is YENEEA. The CDR3 has 13 residues. The germline V and J ends were trimmed by 4 bases and 4 bases, with 10 bases remaining between them.

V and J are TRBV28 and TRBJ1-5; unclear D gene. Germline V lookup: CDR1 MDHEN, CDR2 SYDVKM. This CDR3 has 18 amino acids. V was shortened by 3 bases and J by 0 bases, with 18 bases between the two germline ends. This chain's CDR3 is CASSLVVGVQHSNQPQHF. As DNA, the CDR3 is TGTGCCAGCAGTTTGGTTGTCGGGGTACAACATAGCAATCAGCCCCAGCATTTT.